One TCR beta chain is described in this entry. The sample comes from a study of blood T cell repertoires in COVID-19. Source study methods: Amplification from reference gene primers served as the basis for estimated nucleated cell counts. The method was immunoSEQ multiplex PCR; TCRdb's version includes in-frame clones alone and lacks a portion of them. V, J and clone size were drawn from that table, and D and trimming were deduced from the DNA. The data contain about 200,000 clones, 70% to 90% of them singletons. The CDR3 consists of 14 residues. Germline V CDR1 and CDR2: MNHEY, SMNVEV (reference sequence). Between the trimmed V and J ends, which lost 3 bases and 2 bases, there was a span of 11 bases.

The J gene is TRBJ2-7, the V gene TRBV27; D remains ambiguous. The sequencing sample was made of peripheral blood. This TCR came from a woman aged 45-65 years with COVID-19, enrolled during active disease. As DNA, the CDR3 is TGTGCCAGCAGTTTTCGTGGCAGGACCTACGAGCAGTACTTC. Protein product: CASSFRGRTYEQYF.